These T cell receptor beta chains were read from a single sample in a study of metastatic and nonmetastatic thyroid tumors. TCRdb reprocessed the PCR reads via MiXCR. This sample yields about 92,000 clones, of which around 14% are seen a single time; about 3.9% belongs to the top ten. Sequencing input: blood. These receptors were obtained from a female donor with papillary thyroid cancer or a benign thyroid nodule (not recorded which). Some clones in this sample may be carry-over from other donors' samples. Each CDR3 is given without its conserved first and last residue. Fields, in order: V gene, D gene, J gene, CDR3 protein. The D gene is left open where the match is weak.

V: TRBV6-9; D: -; J: TRBJ1-6; CDR3: ARSLALGGAGGDEPLH
V: TRBV19; D: TRBD1; J: TRBJ2-4; CDR3: ASRFSTSDRVNIQY
V: TRBV5-4; D: -; J: TRBJ1-2; CDR3: ATTTIEEINYGYT
V: TRBV7-2; D: -; J: TRBJ2-1; CDR3: ASSPTSGTPVNEQF
V: TRBV12-3/TRBV12-4; D: -; J: TRBJ2-1; CDR3: ASSLAQFAF
V: TRBV2; D: -; J: TRBJ2-7; CDR3: ASTSYRDGAYEQY
V: TRBV12-3/TRBV12-4; D: TRBD1; J: TRBJ2-2; CDR3: ASSRTGETGELF
V: TRBV19; D: TRBD2; J: TRBJ2-1; CDR3: ASSIEAGVPNYNEQF
V: TRBV20-1; D: -; J: TRBJ2-7; CDR3: SASHERY
V: TRBV6-1; D: -; J: TRBJ1-2; CDR3: ASKQGGIYGYT
V: TRBV5-1; D: TRBD2; J: TRBJ2-1; CDR3: ASSPVGAGVRGRKF
V: TRBV6-2/TRBV6-3; D: -; J: TRBJ2-5; CDR3: ASSLQVQETQY
V: TRBV6-1; D: -; J: TRBJ2-2; CDR3: ASGRGGLNTGELF
V: TRBV18; D: -; J: TRBJ1-1; CDR3: ASSPPIVPGTEAF
V: TRBV3-1; D: -; J: TRBJ2-7; CDR3: ASSQALGTPPYEQY
V: TRBV28; D: -; J: TRBJ2-7; CDR3: ASSFGGGSLSYEQY
V: TRBV5-4; D: -; J: TRBJ2-2; CDR3: ATRRQGRTGELF
V: TRBV30; D: TRBD2; J: TRBJ2-5; CDR3: AWGSGGAEETQY
V: TRBV6-1; D: TRBD2; J: TRBJ2-5; CDR3: ASRRLAGEGETQY
V: TRBV2; D: -; J: TRBJ2-3; CDR3: ASSEADTQY
V: TRBV5-6; D: TRBD1; J: TRBJ1-2; CDR3: ASSLADRASYT
V: TRBV5-1; D: -; J: TRBJ2-5; CDR3: ASSLQETQY
V: TRBV7-3; D: -; J: TRBJ2-3; CDR3: ASSLGGAGDTQY
V: TRBV28; D: TRBD2; J: TRBJ2-2; CDR3: ASSLTRLAGATGELF
V: TRBV15; D: -; J: TRBJ1-2; CDR3: ATSRDLGAWGYT
V: TRBV6-5; D: TRBD2; J: TRBJ2-2; CDR3: ASSYRLAGEGELF
V: TRBV11-3; D: -; J: TRBJ2-7; CDR3: ASSNALLYEQY
V: TRBV2; D: TRBD2; J: TRBJ2-3; CDR3: ASKGGGDTDTQY
V: TRBV7-3; D: TRBD2; J: TRBJ2-1; CDR3: ASSLIGEGSLGWF
V: TRBV25-1; D: -; J: TRBJ2-3; CDR3: ASSVQTLFTDTQY
V: TRBV7-6; D: -; J: TRBJ1-4; CDR3: ASSFQGFGEKLF
V: TRBV20-1; D: TRBD1; J: TRBJ2-7; CDR3: SAHPQGVYEQY
V: TRBV13; D: -; J: TRBJ1-2; CDR3: ASSPGLPNYGYT
V: TRBV20-1; D: -; J: TRBJ2-2; CDR3: SARRPARSTGELF
V: TRBV27; D: -; J: TRBJ2-1; CDR3: ASSPRADREQF
V: TRBV5-5; D: -; J: TRBJ2-1; CDR3: ASSLTSREQF
V: TRBV10-2; D: TRBD1; J: TRBJ2-5; CDR3: AGSGTRDRAGWETQY
V: TRBV15; D: -; J: TRBJ1-6; CDR3: ATSRDSPAPGIRSPLH
V: TRBV12-3/TRBV12-4; D: -; J: TRBJ1-6; CDR3: ASSLRGKSYNSPLH
V: TRBV6-1; D: -; J: TRBJ1-1; CDR3: ASSDLFVTEALAEAF
V: TRBV5-1; D: TRBD1; J: TRBJ1-1; CDR3: ATPHGQGVGMNTEAF
V: TRBV7-9; D: -; J: TRBJ1-1; CDR3: ASSLAGSNTEAF
V: TRBV5-4; D: -; J: TRBJ2-7; CDR3: ASSPRTVEEQY
V: TRBV28; D: -; J: TRBJ2-7; CDR3: ASSSWGSGPYQQY
V: TRBV28; D: -; J: TRBJ1-2; CDR3: SSSSARDGYA
V: TRBV2; D: TRBD1; J: TRBJ1-2; CDR3: ASHRGQLDYGYT
V: TRBV19; D: -; J: TRBJ1-1; CDR3: ASSQTGFEAF
V: TRBV12-3/TRBV12-4; D: -; J: TRBJ1-6; CDR3: ASSPLGGGSYNSPLH
V: TRBV6-2/TRBV6-3; D: TRBD1; J: TRBJ2-2; CDR3: ASSPRDRGLLFANTLELF
V: TRBV6-4; D: -; J: TRBJ1-1; CDR3: ASSYRTPVSEAF